The next 10 T cell receptor beta chains were all read from a single sample in a study of OX40 agonist ivuxolimab in advanced cancers. Generated by immunoSEQ multiplex PCR, the TCRdb table keeps only in-frame clones and is missing some. The repertoire holds approximately 84,000 clones, with about 85% as singletons. The sequencing used CD4+ or CD8+ T cells sorted from blood, collected in a trial of the OX40 agonist ivuxolimab. These receptors all stem from an adult with an advanced solid tumor such as melanoma, head and neck, liver or kidney cancer.

The chain couples TRBV6-6 to TRBJ2-7; D is ambiguous. The CDR3 consists of 14 residues. Germline CDR1 reads MNHNY; CDR2 reads SVGAGI (reference sequence). Trimming pared 4 bases from V and 5 bases from J, leaving 15 bases between. The CDR3 reads CASSFSWGGNEQYF. In DNA, the CDR3 is TGTGCCAGCAGTTTCTCTTGGGGTGGGAACGAGCAGTACTTC.

This chain uses TRBV19 with TRBJ1-1; D is perhaps TRBD1 (5 bases). This CDR3 region has 14 residues. Germline CDR1 and CDR2: LNHDA and SQIVND (reference sequence). Trimming cost V 5 bases and J 4 bases, with 14 bases left between them. This CDR3 is CASSDRLGVTEAFF. CDR3 coding DNA: TGTGCCAGTAGTGATAGGCTAGGGGTCACTGAAGCTTTCTTT.

With respect to this clone: The same CDR3 can be traced to other DNA sequences in this sample. This rearrangement joins TRBV29-1 to TRBJ2-5; perhaps TRBD1 as D (6 bases). The length of the CDR3 is 14 residues. Trimming removed 0 bases from V and 5 bases from J, with 13 bases in between. Germline-derived CDR1 and CDR2 are SQVTM and ANQGSEA. The DNA for the CDR3 is TGCAGCGTTGAAGATCTCACAGGGCTGGAGACCCAGTACTTC. Translation: CSVEDLTGLETQYF.

The CDR3 DNA reads TGTGCCAGCAGCTTAAATCCCCTCGGGACCGGAAGCACTGAAGCTTTCTTT. This translates into CASSLNPLGTGSTEAFF. The chain carries TRBV7-3 and TRBJ1-1; D is perhaps TRBD1 (5 bases). The CDR3 has 17 residues. Germline V gene lookup returns CDR1 SGHTA and CDR2 FQGTGA. Trimming left V 1 base short and J 4 bases short, with 19 bases between.

This chain connects TRBV4-1 to TRBJ1-2, with 7 bases identical to TRBD1. The CDR3 is 16 residues long. Germline CDR1 and CDR2: MGHRA and YSYEKL. Trimming took 4 bases from V and 0 from J; bases not matched to a gene: 8. CDR3 sequence (DNA): TGCGCCAGCAGCCGGGGAGACAGGGATCCTAACTATGGCTACACCTTC. It translates to CASSRGDRDPNYGYTF.

The chain links TRBV9 to TRBJ1-1; 9 nucleotides agree with TRBD1. The CDR3 has 14 amino acids. The V gene end was trimmed by 6 bases and the J gene end by 1 base; junction bases not matched to a gene: 4. CDR1 and CDR2 from the germline V gene are SGDLS and YYNGEE. In nucleotides, the CDR3 is TGTGCCAGCACCCGGGACAGGGCGAACACTGAAGCTTTCTTT. Translation: CASTRDRANTEAFF.

The V gene is TRBV9, the J gene TRBJ2-7, with D unclear. The CDR3 has 15 residues. The germline CDR1 and CDR2 sequences are SGDLS and YYNGEE. The V gene lost 4 bases and the J gene lost 1 base, with 15 bases spanning the gap. CDR3 residues: CASSPRLSSSYEQYF. The CDR3 DNA follows: TGTGCCAGCAGCCCCCGGTTGTCGAGTTCCTACGAGCAGTACTTC. Full variable domain (missing parts from reference TRBV9 and TRBJ2-7): DSGVTQTPKHLITATGQRVTLRCSPRSGDLSVYWYQQSLDQGLQFLIQYYNGEERAKGNILERFSAQQFPDLHSELNLSSLELGDSALYFCASSPRLSSSYEQYFGPGTRLTVT.

For the CDR3, the DNA is TGTGCCAGCAGCGTAGCTATTGAAGGGGTGGGCACTGAAGCTTTCTTT. Translating it yields CASSVAIEGVGTEAFF. This chain joins TRBV9 and TRBJ1-1, with D possibly TRBD1 on 5 matching bases. With 0 bases removed from V and 4 bases from J, the gap between germline ends came to 16 bases. The CDR3 runs 16 residues. Germline-derived CDR1 and CDR2 are SGDLS and YYNGEE. Full variable domain (missing parts from reference TRBV9 and TRBJ1-1): DSGVTQTPKHLITATGQRVTLRCSPRSGDLSVYWYQQSLDQGLQFLIQYYNGEERAKGNILERFSAQQFPDLHSELNLSSLELGDSALYFCASSVAIEGVGTEAFFGQGTRLTVV.

The V and J genes are TRBV5-1 and TRBJ2-1; D perhaps matches TRBD1 (5 bases). CDR3 length: 16 residues. CDR1 is SGHRS, CDR2 YFSETQ, per germline. With 1 base removed from V and 3 bases from J, the gap between germline ends came to 14 bases. The DNA of the CDR3 is TGCGCCAGCAGCTTGAGTTCACAGGTCATCTACAATGAGCAGTTCTTC. Protein: CASSLSSQVIYNEQFF.

The V and J genes are TRBV6-5 and TRBJ2-7; a possible D gene is TRBD2 (6 bases). Deletions cut 2 bases from V and 6 bases from J, with 14 bases between. The CDR3 consists of 14 residues. Germline-derived CDR1 and CDR2 are MNHEY and SVGAGI. DNA of the CDR3: TGTGCCAGCAGTTACGGAGGGAGTGAGGTCGAGCAGTACTTC. Its protein is CASSYGGSEVEQYF.